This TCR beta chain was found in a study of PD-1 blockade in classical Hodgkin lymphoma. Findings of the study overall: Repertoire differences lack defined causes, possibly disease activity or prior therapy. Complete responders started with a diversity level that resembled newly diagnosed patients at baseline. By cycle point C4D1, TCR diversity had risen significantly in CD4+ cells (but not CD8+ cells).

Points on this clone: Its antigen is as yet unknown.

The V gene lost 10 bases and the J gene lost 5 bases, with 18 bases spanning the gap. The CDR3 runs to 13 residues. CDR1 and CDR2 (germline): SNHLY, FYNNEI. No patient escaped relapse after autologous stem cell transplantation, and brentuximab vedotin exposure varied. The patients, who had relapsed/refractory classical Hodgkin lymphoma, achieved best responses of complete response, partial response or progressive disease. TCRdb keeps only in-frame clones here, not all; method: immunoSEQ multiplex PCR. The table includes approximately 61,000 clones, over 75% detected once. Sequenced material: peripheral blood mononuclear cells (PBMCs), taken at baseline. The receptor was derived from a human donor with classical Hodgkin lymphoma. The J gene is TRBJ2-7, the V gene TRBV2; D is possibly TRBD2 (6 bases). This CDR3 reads CATGLLSYDEQYF. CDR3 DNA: TGTGCCACGGGACTGCTATCTTACGACGAGCAGTACTTC.